Given below is one T cell receptor (beta chain) in context. The V gene end was trimmed by 0 bases and the J gene end by 4 bases; junction bases not matched to a gene: 6. CDR3 length equals 18 residues. Germline V gene lookup returns CDR1 SGHNT and CDR2 YYREEE (reference sequence). These data come from a study of spatial heterogeneity in lung cancer. TCRdb passed the 5' RACE reads through MiXCR, listing each CDR3 protein once. The sample has 110,000 or so distinct CDR3 sequences; 10% to 13% are singletons. Time point indicated: blood at routine non-recurrence follow-up after resection. This specimen consisted of PBMCs, obtained at follow-up. The chain carries TRBV5-4 and TRBJ2-2, with 13 bases aligning to TRBD2. This receptor was identified in a female donor with early-stage non-small cell lung cancer. The CDR3 DNA reads TGTGCCAGCAGCTTGGGGACTAGCGGGAGAAGGACCACCGGGGAGCTGTTTTTT. Encoded protein: CASSLGTSGRRTTGELFF.